One sample yielded the 8 T cell receptor beta chains listed below, sequenced in a study of beta chain features in type 1 diabetes. TCRB transcripts that were expressed got sequenced, as all of the isolated RNA had been reverse transcribed. Generated by immunoSEQ multiplex PCR, the TCRdb table keeps only in-frame clones and is missing some. The sample carries about 360,000 clones, 10% to 15% recorded once. These TCRs' antigens remain unknown. General study results and limits: People with Type 1 diabetes carried modestly yet significantly shorter TCRB CDR3s in all four CD4+ subsets.

The specimen was naive CD4+ T cells from blood. The receptors come from a woman aged 18-29 years with type 1 diabetes.

The chain has TRBV6-6 and TRBJ2-1, with TRBD2 matching over 7 bases. Looked up from germline, CDR1 is MNHNY and CDR2 is SVGAGI (reference sequence). The CDR3 consists of 12 residues. V lost 7 bases, J lost 10 bases, and 7 bases stayed unmatched. This CDR3 is CASTPLGGEQFF. Written as DNA, the CDR3 is TGTGCCAGCACCCCCCTCGGGGGGGAGCAGTTCTTC.

This chain connects TRBV13 to TRBJ2-7, with 7 bases matching TRBD1. Germline CDR1 is PRHDT and CDR2 is FYEKMQ (reference sequence). The CDR3 length is 12 residues. The V gene end was trimmed by 6 bases and the J gene end by 8 bases; junction bases not matched to a gene: 7. The CDR3 DNA follows: TGTGCCAGCAGTCGCACAGGGGCCAAGCAGTACTTC. Its translation is CASSRTGAKQYF.

This rearrangement joins TRBV10-3 to TRBJ2-2; 9 bases fit TRBD2. J was trimmed by 10 bases and V by 6 bases; bases with no gene match: 6. Looked up from germline, CDR1 is ENHRY and CDR2 is SYGVKD. The CDR3 loop spans 13 amino acids. This CDR3 is CAISASGETELFF. The CDR3 DNA reads as TGTGCCATCAGCGCTAGCGGGGAAACGGAGCTGTTTTTT.

This clone was seen only a few times. CDR3 nucleotide sequence: TGTGCCTGGAGTGGGACTACTGTAGCCAAAAACATTCAGTACTTC. Translating gives CAWSGTTVAKNIQYF. The chain recombines TRBV30 with TRBJ2-4, with D possibly TRBD2 on 6 matching bases. Trimming left V 1 base short and J 0 bases short, with 10 bases between. CDR3 length: 15 residues. Per the germline V gene, CDR1 is GTSNPN and CDR2 is SVGIG (reference sequence).

The chain combines TRBV30 with TRBJ1-2, with a possible D match to TRBD1 (5 bases). Germline CDR1 is GTSNPN and CDR2 is SVGIG (reference sequence). The CDR3 sequence is 12 residues long. Between the trimmed V and J ends, which lost 1 base and 8 bases, there was a span of 11 bases. The CDR3 here is CAWSGDFGGYTF. The CDR3 nucleotides are TGTGCCTGGAGTGGGGACTTCGGGGGCTACACCTTC.

The chain carries TRBV7-3 and TRBJ2-1; 7 bases map to TRBD1. CDR3 size: 14 residues. Germline CDR1 SGHTA, CDR2 FQGTGA. V shed 3 bases and J 8 bases; nucleotides not matched to a gene: 7. In DNA form, the CDR3 reads TGTGCCAGCAGCTTCAGGGGGATTGGCTATGAGCAGTTCTTC. This sequence encodes CASSFRGIGYEQFF.

This clone showed up just a few times. This chain connects TRBV7-6 to TRBJ2-5; 7 nucleotides line up with TRBD1. The CDR3 is 14 amino acids. Germline-derived CDR1 and CDR2 are SGHVS and FNYEAQ. The V segment lost 4 bases and the J segment 6 bases; nucleotides outside the gene matches: 8. CDR3 in amino acids: CASSYNPGQKTQYF. In DNA form, the CDR3 reads TGTGCCAGCAGCTACAACCCGGGACAGAAGACCCAGTACTTC.

The CDR3 DNA reads TGCAGCGTCGCGACACAGCTTTTTGGAAACACCATATATTTT. Translation gives CSVATQLFGNTIYF. The genes are TRBV29-1 and TRBJ1-3; D unresolved. Trimming took off 6 bases at V and 3 bases at J, with 15 bases between the two ends. CDR1 is SQVTM and CDR2 is ANQGSEA in the germline V gene. CDR3 length: 14 residues.